This entry describes one TCR beta chain. A single base separates this from a much larger clone, so it may be a read error. Other DNA sequences in this sample translate to the same CDR3. The source of the sample is a study of shared clonotypes between healthy human individuals. Sequencing on ten immunoSEQ deep assay plates was performed for unsorted PBMC DNA. Only in-frame clones appear in the TCRdb table, and some are missing; sequencing was by immunoSEQ multiplex PCR. The sample consists of approximately 460,000 clones, 70% to 80% of them appearing once. Trimming at V came to 5 bases and at J to 3 bases, leaving 1 base not matched to a gene. Per the germline V gene, CDR1 is MNHEY and CDR2 is SMNVEV (reference sequence). The CDR3 is 13 amino acids.

Material for sequencing was PBMCs. This TCR was sampled from a woman aged 40 to 50 in good health. Some clones in this sample may be carry-over from other donors' samples. The chain uses TRBV27 and TRBJ2-7; 10 bases map to TRBD1. The CDR3 DNA follows: TGTGCCAGCAGTAGGGACAGGGGCTACGAGCAGTACTTC. Amino acids: CASSRDRGYEQYF.